A selection of T cell receptor beta chains follows, all from one sample in a study of CD8+ T cells in alopecia areata. Using immunoSEQ multiplex PCR, the repertoire was profiled, and TCRdb retains in-frame clones only, with some absent. Of about 140,000 clones in the sample, 50% to 65% are singletons; the top ten hold about 4.3%. The sequencing sample was made of CD4+ T cells sorted from blood. The receptors come from a human donor in good health. Each CDR3 is given with its conserved first and last residue. Only some rows state a clone size, as once, few, many or a class for expanded clones.

abundance: NA
j_gene: TRBJ2-7
v_gene: TRBV19
CDR3aa: CASSSGDEQYF

abundance: NA
j_gene: TRBJ2-5
v_gene: TRBV23-1
CDR3aa: CASPPTQYF

abundance: NA
j_gene: TRBJ1-1
v_gene: TRBV29-1
CDR3aa: CRAQEGMNTEAFF

abundance: few
j_gene: TRBJ2-3
v_gene: TRBV11-2
CDR3aa: CASSPIAGAGDTQYF

abundance: NA
j_gene: TRBJ2-5
v_gene: TRBV4-1
CDR3aa: CASSQGDRDGETQYF

abundance: once
j_gene: TRBJ2-5
v_gene: TRBV23-1
CDR3aa: CASSQTWGPSQETQYF

abundance: NA
j_gene: TRBJ2-4
v_gene: TRBV4-1
CDR3aa: CASSHPGQKNIQYF

abundance: once
j_gene: TRBJ2-7
v_gene: TRBV15
CDR3aa: CATSRDLRTGSREQYF

abundance: NA
j_gene: TRBJ1-1
v_gene: TRBV27
CDR3aa: CASSSGTSNTEAFF

abundance: NA
j_gene: TRBJ1-2
v_gene: TRBV7-9
CDR3aa: CASSLQGGEGYTF

abundance: NA
j_gene: TRBJ1-2
v_gene: TRBV27
CDR3aa: CASSQGARFYGYTF

abundance: NA
j_gene: TRBJ2-7
v_gene: TRBV5-6
CDR3aa: CASSLTVPGGREQYF

abundance: NA
j_gene: TRBJ2-6
v_gene: TRBV7-9
CDR3aa: CASSLGGSGANVLTF

abundance: NA
j_gene: TRBJ2-7
v_gene: TRBV27
CDR3aa: CASTFAGTSVHEQYF

abundance: NA
j_gene: TRBJ2-1
v_gene: TRBV30
CDR3aa: CAWGTRSAFNEQFF

abundance: NA
j_gene: TRBJ2-1
v_gene: TRBV29-1
CDR3aa: CSVERPPGDEQFF

abundance: few
j_gene: TRBJ2-7
v_gene: TRBV29-1
CDR3aa: CSVRDGGYEQYF